The entry below describes one T cell receptor (beta chain). This CDR3 comprises 15 residues. These data come from a study of blood T cell repertoires in COVID-19. Study at large: Samples taken during acute and convalescent COVID-19 were collected in the United States, Italy and Spain. PBMCs, B-cell-depleted T cells, or T cells provided the cDNA or gDNA that made up the material.

In the original processing: Amplification from reference gene primers served as the basis for estimated nucleated cell counts. The method was immunoSEQ multiplex PCR; TCRdb's version includes in-frame clones alone and lacks a portion of them. That table gives V, J and clone size, and the DNA gave D and trimming. The data contain tens of thousands of clones, over 65% of them singletons. Material for sequencing was peripheral blood. This TCR was recovered from a woman in her 70s with acute or convalescent COVID-19. The chain combines TRBV21-1 with TRBJ1-6; TRBD1 is the table's D call and was not checked against the DNA. TRBV21-1 is annotated as a pseudogene. CDR3 sequence: CASSKGGGNCSPLHF. The CDR3 DNA reads as TGTGCCAGCAGCAAAGGAGGGGGAAATTGTTCACCCCTCCACTTT.